One sample yielded the 2 T cell receptor beta chains listed below, sequenced in a study of blood T cell repertoires in COVID-19. TCRdb's copy holds only in-frame clones and misses some; the assay was immunoSEQ multiplex PCR. This table holds tens of thousands of clones, about three quarters found once. The specimen sequenced was peripheral blood. The source is a woman older than 75 with active or convalescent COVID-19.

This clone turned up a few times. V and J are TRBV19 and TRBJ2-7, with 9 nucleotides matching TRBD1. Germline values: CDR1 LNHDA, CDR2 SQIVND (reference sequence). The CDR3 spans 14 residues. With V trimmed by 6 bases and J by 2 bases, 5 bases remained unmatched. This chain's CDR3 is CASRGTGSTYEQYF. The CDR3 DNA sequence: TGTGCCAGTAGGGGGACAGGGAGTACCTACGAGCAGTACTTC. Full variable domain (remainder filled in from reference TRBV19 and TRBJ2-7): DGGITQSPKYLFRKEGQNVTLSCEQNLNHDAMYWYRQDPGQGLRLIYYSQIVNDFQKGDIAEGYSVSREKKESFPLTVTSAQKNPTAFYLCASRGTGSTYEQYFGPGTRLTVT.

The chain joins TRBV7-2 to TRBJ2-1; the match to TRBD2 covers 7 bases. The CDR3 covers 16 residues. Germline V gene sequence: CDR1 SGHTA, CDR2 FQGNSA. V gave up 0 bases and J gave up 1 base; unmatched junction bases: 3. DNA of the CDR3: TGTGCCAGCAGCTTAGCAAGCGGGGAGTCCTACAATGAGCAGTTCTTC. Translation gives CASSLASGESYNEQFF.